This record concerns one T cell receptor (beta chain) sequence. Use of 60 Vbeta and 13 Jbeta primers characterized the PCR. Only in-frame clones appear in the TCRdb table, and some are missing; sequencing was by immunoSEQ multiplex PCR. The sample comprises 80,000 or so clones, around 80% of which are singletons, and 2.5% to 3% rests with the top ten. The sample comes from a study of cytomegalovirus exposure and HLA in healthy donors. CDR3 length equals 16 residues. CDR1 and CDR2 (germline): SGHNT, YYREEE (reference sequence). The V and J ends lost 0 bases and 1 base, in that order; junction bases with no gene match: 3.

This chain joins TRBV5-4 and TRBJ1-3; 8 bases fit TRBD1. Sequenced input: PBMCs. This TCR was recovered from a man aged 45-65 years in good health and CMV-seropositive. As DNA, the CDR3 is TGTGCCAGCAGCTTGGGACAGGGGCTGTCTGGAAACACCATATATTTT. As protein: CASSLGQGLSGNTIYF.